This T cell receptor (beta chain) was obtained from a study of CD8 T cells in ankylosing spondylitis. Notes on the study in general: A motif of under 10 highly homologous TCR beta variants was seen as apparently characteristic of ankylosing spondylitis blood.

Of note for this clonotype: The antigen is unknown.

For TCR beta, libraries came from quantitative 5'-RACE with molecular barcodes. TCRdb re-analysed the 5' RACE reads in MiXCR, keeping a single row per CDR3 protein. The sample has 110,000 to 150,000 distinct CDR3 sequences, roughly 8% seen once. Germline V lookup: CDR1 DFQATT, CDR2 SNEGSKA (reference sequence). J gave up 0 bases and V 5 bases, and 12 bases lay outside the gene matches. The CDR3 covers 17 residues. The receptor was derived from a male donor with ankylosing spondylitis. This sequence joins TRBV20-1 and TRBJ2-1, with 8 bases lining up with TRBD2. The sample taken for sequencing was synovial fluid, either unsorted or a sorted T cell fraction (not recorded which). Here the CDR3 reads CSARRLAYTSSYNEQFF. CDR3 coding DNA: TGCAGTGCTCGGAGACTAGCGTATACGAGCTCCTACAATGAGCAGTTCTTC.